Listed below are T cell receptor beta chains from one sample, sequenced in a study of shared clonotypes between healthy human individuals. Profiled with immunoSEQ multiplex PCR; TCRdb holds only in-frame clones, not every one. The repertoire holds roughly 2 million clones, approximately 94% seen once, with 0.9% to 1.4% in the top ten. The specimen sequenced was naive CD8+ T cells sorted from blood. The receptors shown here come from a man aged 18 to 30 in good health. Each CDR3 is given with its conserved first and last residue. D genes are given only for firm matches.

V gene,J gene,D gene,CDR3 protein,CDR3 DNA
TRBV5-1,TRBJ2-5,-,CASSWTAKETQYF,TGCGCCAGCAGCTGGACAGCCAAAGAGACCCAGTACTTC
TRBV7-9,TRBJ2-3,-,CASSSPGSWSDTQYF,TGTGCCAGCAGCTCCCCGGGGTCTTGGTCAGATACGCAGTATTTT
TRBV5-6,TRBJ1-2,-,CASSLDQTYGYTF,TGTGCCAGCAGCTTGGACCAGACCTATGGCTACACCTTC
TRBV2,TRBJ1-1,-,CASTGDLNTEAFF,TGTGCCAGCACCGGGGATTTAAACACTGAAGCTTTCTTT
TRBV9,TRBJ1-2,-,CASSPAYAGGYTF,TGTGCCAGCAGCCCTGCTTACGCAGGTGGCTACACCTTC
TRBV2,TRBJ1-1,-,CASSAVSVITEAFF,TGTGCCAGCAGTGCGGTTTCGGTTATCACTGAAGCTTTCTTT
TRBV6-1,TRBJ2-2,-,CASSEWVENTGELFF,TGTGCCAGCAGTGAATGGGTAGAAAACACCGGGGAGCTGTTTTTT
TRBV13,TRBJ2-7,TRBD2,CASRLAGGSDEQYF,TGTGCCAGCCGCCTAGCGGGAGGTTCCGACGAGCAGTACTTC
TRBV7-9,TRBJ2-7,TRBD2,CASSLLTSGSWAKSYEQYF,TGTGCCAGCAGCTTATTGACTAGCGGGAGTTGGGCAAAGTCTTACGAGCAGTACTTC
TRBV6-1,TRBJ1-3,TRBD1,CASSEIPGGIGGNTIYF,TGTGCCAGCAGTGAAATCCCAGGGGGGATCGGGGGAAACACCATATATTTT
TRBV6-5,TRBJ1-6,-,CASSITGPNSPLHF,TGTGCCAGCAGCATTACAGGACCTAATTCACCCCTCCACTTT
TRBV10-3,TRBJ2-1,-,CAIFEDSYNEQFF,TGTGCCATCTTCGAGGACTCCTACAATGAGCAGTTCTTC
TRBV13,TRBJ2-7,TRBD2,CASSLGALLAGAYEQYF,TGTGCCAGCAGCTTAGGGGCCCTACTAGCGGGAGCCTACGAGCAGTACTTC
TRBV25-1,TRBJ2-7,-,CASSDQEFSYEQYF,TGTGCCAGCAGTGATCAAGAGTTCTCCTACGAGCAGTACTTC